This TCR beta chain was obtained from a study of blood T cell repertoires in COVID-19. Study at large: Some COVID-19 samples were acute and others convalescent; all came from the United States, Italy and Spain. Nucleic acid was either cDNA or gDNA, and it came from T cells, B-cell-depleted T cells, or PBMCs.

Original data processing: The authors estimated nucleated cell counts from reference gene primer amplification. Repertoires were generated with immunoSEQ multiplex PCR, while TCRdb's copy carries only in-frame clones and drops some. V, J and clone size derive from that table, while D and trimming were established from the DNA sequence. The sample includes some 220,000 clones, under 90% of them seen just once. CDR1 SNHLY and CDR2 FYNNEI come from the germline V gene. The CDR3 has 14 residues. The V segment lost 8 bases and the J segment 2 bases; nucleotides outside the gene matches: 6. The receptor was derived from a woman older than 75 with active or convalescent COVID-19. The chain recombines TRBV2 with TRBJ2-7, with 10 bases that match TRBD1. Sequencing used peripheral blood. Here the CDR3 DNA reads TGTGCCAGCTTCCGGGACAGGGGCCCCTACGAGCAGTACTTC. This encodes CASFRDRGPYEQYF.